This T cell receptor (beta chain) is drawn from a study of vaccination and CD4 T cells after COVID-19. Study information: Comprising six males and four females, the convalescent participants counted two Hispanic individuals among them.

CDR3 length: 11 amino acids. The germline V and J ends were trimmed by 5 bases and 5 bases, with 7 bases remaining between them. Looked up from germline, CDR1 is SGHTA and CDR2 is FQGNSA. CD4+ T cells that had been cultured provided DNA sequenced with the Oncomine TCR Beta short-read assay. TCRdb re-derived calls from the PCR reads in MiXCR, one entry per CDR3 protein. The sample holds 15,000 or so distinct CDR3 sequences; nearly 75% are singletons and the top ten take 16%. About this clonotype itself: Its matching antigen is unknown.

As to treatment: roughly 11-day PBMC culture with coronavirus spike peptide pools or control peptides (ViraFEST assay). Expanded clonotypes were found by TCR sequencing after peptide-pool stimulation (ViraFEST). The origin of this receptor is a human donor who had recovered from COVID-19. Sequencing used CD4+ T cells from blood, cultured in vitro. V gene TRBV7-2 combines with J gene TRBJ2-7; D unresolved. DNA for the CDR3: TGTGCCAGCAGCCTGCTGAACGAGCAGTACTTC. Residues: CASSLLNEQYF.